The 20 T cell receptor beta chains given below trace back to one sample, sequenced in a study of a mutant IDH1 vaccine in newly diagnosed glioma. No antigens are known for them. The time point here: week 35, safety follow-up. Vaccinated patients received 300 ug of mutant IDH1 20-mer peptide per dose, with topical imiquimod. Assay used: immunoSEQ multiplex PCR; TCRdb lists only in-frame clones, some missing. In the table there are around 41,000 clones, roughly nine tenths of which are singletons. The material was PBMCs, obtained from a glioma patient whose treatment included an IDH1 peptide vaccine. The source of these receptors is a man in his forties with glioma.

This sequence joins TRBV7-9 and TRBJ2-5, with TRBD1 as a possible D gene (6 bases). This CDR3 is built from 14 residues. The V and J ends lost 0 bases and 3 bases respectively, with 8 bases between them. Germline V gives CDR1 SEHNR, CDR2 FQNEAQ (reference sequence). The CDR3 protein is CASSLAHREETQYF. CDR3 in DNA: TGTGCCAGCAGCTTAGCGCACAGGGAAGAGACCCAGTACTTC.

The gene calls are TRBV18 and TRBJ2-2; D unclear. Trimming pared 1 base from V and 1 base from J, leaving 1 base between. Germline assignment: CDR1 KGHSH and CDR2 LQKENI. The CDR3 length is 13 residues. The CDR3 sequence: CASSPQNTGELFF. DNA of the CDR3: TGTGCCAGCTCACCACAGAACACCGGGGAGCTGTTTTTT.

The chain carries TRBV10-3 and TRBJ2-5; D not certain. Trimming took 3 bases from V and 0 from J, leaving 11 bases between them. In germline, CDR1 is ENHRY, CDR2 SYGVKD. CDR3 length equals 15 residues. The CDR3 sequence is CAISDGTRYQETQYF. CDR3 in DNA: TGTGCCATCAGTGACGGTACGAGGTACCAAGAGACCCAGTACTTC.

The chain uses TRBV5-5 and TRBJ1-5; 10 positions match TRBD1. The CDR3 sequence is 14 residues long. Trimming removed 4 bases from V and 7 bases from J; junction bases left unmatched: 5. Per germline, CDR1 SGHKS and CDR2 YYEKEE (reference sequence). As DNA, the CDR3 is TGTGCCAGCAGCAAAGGACAGGGGGAACAGCCCCAGCATTTT. Amino acid sequence: CASSKGQGEQPQHF.

This chain links TRBV25-1 with TRBJ1-6; TRBD1 aligns across 9 bases. CDR1 is MGHDK and CDR2 is SYGVNS in the germline V gene. This CDR3 contains 14 residues. The junction had 8 bases not matched to a gene; V was cut back by 6 bases and J by 11 bases. CDR3 DNA: TGTGCCAGCAGGATACAGGGGGCTCGGGCACCCCTCCACTTT. Translating gives CASRIQGARAPLHF.

This sequence joins TRBV4-3 and TRBJ2-1; 11 nucleotides line up with TRBD1. The CDR3 totals 16 residues. Germline V gives CDR1 LGHNA, CDR2 YSLEER. V was pared by 3 bases and J by 4 bases, with 5 bases of the junction left unmatched. The CDR3 bases are TGCGCCAGCAGCCACTGGGGACAGGGGGTTTACAATGAGCAGTTCTTC. It codes for CASSHWGQGVYNEQFF.

The genes are TRBV29-1 and TRBJ2-7; a weak D match, TRBD1 (6 bases). In germline, CDR1 is SQVTM, CDR2 ANQGSEA. This CDR3 region has 14 residues. Trimming took off 7 bases at V and 4 bases at J, with 20 bases between the two ends. The CDR3, as DNA: TGCAGCGCTGGTAAAGGACAGCATTCTTACGAGCAGTACTTC. Translating it yields CSAGKGQHSYEQYF.

The rearrangement uses TRBV7-8 and TRBJ1-2; D gene unclear. Trimming removed 1 base at V and 7 bases at J, with 13 bases between. CDR1 is SGHVS, CDR2 FQNEAQ, per germline. There are 14 residues in the CDR3. In DNA form, the CDR3 reads TGTGCCAGCAGCTTAGAGGGTATTTTGGGTGGCTACACCTTC. Residues: CASSLEGILGGYTF. The full variable domain, in which reference TRBV7-8 and TRBJ1-2 provide the parts outside the CDR3, is GAGVSQSPRYKVAKRGQDVALRCDPISGHVSLFWYQQALGQGPEFLTYFQNEAQLDKSGLPSDRFFAERPEGSVSTLKIQRTQQEDSAVYLCASSLEGILGGYTFGSGTRLTVV.

The rearrangement joins TRBV19 to TRBJ1-5; tentative D call: TRBD1 (6 bases). Trimming took 1 base from V and 3 from J, leaving 10 bases between them. CDR3 size: 15 residues. Germline CDR1 is LNHDA and CDR2 is SQIVND (reference sequence). CDR3 sequence reads: CASSIGQAINQPQHF. CDR3 bases: TGTGCCAGTAGTATAGGACAGGCGATCAATCAGCCCCAGCATTTT.

V usage is TRBV7-2 and J usage is TRBJ2-5; possible D gene TRBD2, 5 bases. Trimming took 5 bases from V and 4 from J, leaving 14 bases between them. The length of the CDR3 is 14 residues. CDR1 is SGHTA, CDR2 FQGNSA, per germline. The CDR3, as DNA: TGTGCCAGCAGCCCCAGCGGAGGCGGAGAGACCCAGTACTTC. Its protein product is CASSPSGGGETQYF.

V gene TRBV7-9 combines with J gene TRBJ2-7; no clear D gene. Germline values: CDR1 SEHNR, CDR2 FQNEAQ (reference sequence). Trimming took off 6 bases at V and 6 bases at J, with 18 bases between the two ends. The CDR3 runs to 14 residues. The CDR3 reads CASSATYSLGEQYF. The CDR3 bases are TGTGCCAGCAGTGCAACGTATTCACTGGGCGAGCAGTACTTC.

The CDR3 nucleotides are TGTGCCAGCAGCGCCCCCGGAGGACCACCGCCCTACAATGAGCAGTTCTTC. Its protein is CASSAPGGPPPYNEQFF. The V and J genes are TRBV7-2 and TRBJ2-1; tentative D call: TRBD2 (5 bases). The CDR3 is made up of 17 amino acids. Trimming cost V 5 bases and J 2 bases, with 19 bases left between them. Germline CDR1 and CDR2: SGHTA and FQGNSA.

The chain carries TRBV18 and TRBJ1-2, with TRBD1 matching over 7 bases. CDR1 KGHSH and CDR2 LQKENI come from the germline V gene. The CDR3 runs 16 residues. Losses at the gene ends were 3 bases for V and 1 base for J; bases not matched to a gene: 8. The CDR3 spells CASSPSGTAINYGYTF. In DNA form, the CDR3 reads TGTGCCAGCTCACCGTCCGGGACAGCCATTAACTATGGCTACACCTTC.

This clone was detected a few times. Its ends do not fully match the called genes, so a read error is possible. The chain links TRBV4-2 to TRBJ2-7, with D tentatively TRBD2 (6 bases). Looked up from germline, CDR1 is LGHNA and CDR2 is YNFKEQ. The CDR3 has 18 residues. This chain's CDR3 is CASSQVLSRATPRGDSHF. As DNA, the CDR3 is TGTGCCAGCAGCCAAGTTCTATCGCGGGCGACCCCCAGAGGGGACTCCCACTTC.

This chain connects TRBV19 to TRBJ2-1; D is perhaps TRBD1 (6 bases). Between the trimmed V and J ends, which lost 4 bases and 9 bases, there was a span of 10 bases. Germline values: CDR1 LNHDA, CDR2 SQIVND (reference sequence). The CDR3 totals 12 residues. CDR3 region: CASSNAGVEQFF. The CDR3 bases are TGTGCCAGTAGTAATGCAGGGGTTGAGCAGTTCTTC.

The rearrangement links TRBV27 to TRBJ2-7; 7 bases line up with TRBD1. The germline gives CDR1 MNHEY, CDR2 SMNVEV (reference sequence). This CDR3 is built from 15 residues. Losses at the gene ends were 3 bases for V and 0 bases for J; bases not matched to a gene: 5. Written as DNA, the CDR3 is TGTGCCAGCAGTTTCCACAGGGGCGGCTCCTACGAGCAGTACTTC. Its protein product is CASSFHRGGSYEQYF.

The chain joins TRBV10-1 to TRBJ2-5, with 7 bases fitting TRBD1. Germline V gene data show CDR1 as WNHNN and CDR2 as SYGVQD (reference sequence). V shed 6 bases and J 0 bases; nucleotides not matched to a gene: 10. The CDR3 has 16 residues. CDR3 residues: CASRPTGSQYQETQYF. CDR3 coding DNA: TGCGCCAGCAGGCCGACAGGGTCCCAATACCAAGAGACCCAGTACTTC.

This CDR3 reads CASSFTTESSYEQYF. The CDR3, as DNA: TGTGCCAGCAGCTTTACTACTGAGAGCTCCTACGAGCAGTACTTC. V usage is TRBV11-2 and J usage is TRBJ2-7; D gene ambiguous. The V gene's germline CDR1 is SGHAT and CDR2 FQNNGV. The CDR3 is 15 amino acids. Trimming cost V 3 bases and J 0 bases, with 12 bases left between them.

J is TRBJ2-7 and V is TRBV7-2; D call uncertain. The V and J ends lost 1 base and 3 bases respectively, with 22 bases between them. The CDR3 is made up of 18 amino acids. Per the germline V gene, CDR1 is SGHTA and CDR2 is FQGNSA. CDR3 DNA sequence: TGTGCCAGCAGCTTAGTATCGATTAGGGCACCTAGTTACTACGAGCAGTACTTC. Protein: CASSLVSIRAPSYYEQYF. Filled out from reference TRBV7-2 and TRBJ2-7, the complete variable domain reads GAGVSQSPSNKVTEKGKDVELRCDPISGHTALYWYRQSLGQGLEFLIYFQGNSAPDKSGLPSDRFSAERTGGSVSTLTIQRTQQEDSAVYLCASSLVSIRAPSYYEQYFGPGTRLTVT.

This clone was seen just once. V and J are TRBV30 and TRBJ1-1; TRBD1 is a possible D gene (5 bases). Germline values: CDR1 GTSNPN, CDR2 SVGIG (reference sequence). CDR3 size: 14 residues. V lost 0 bases and J lost 9, with 17 bases in between. The CDR3 reads CAWSVQRCLGQAFF. CDR3 bases: TGTGCCTGGAGTGTACAGAGGTGCCTGGGGCAAGCTTTCTTT.